The subject of this entry is one T cell receptor beta chain. Library preparation (for TCRbeta) was performed with unique molecular identifiers. TCRdb re-analysed the PCR reads in MiXCR, keeping a single row per CDR3 protein. The table lists hundreds of thousands of distinct CDR3 sequences, 16% of them singletons. The data were taken from a study of T-cell reconstitution after alpha-beta-depleted transplantation in children. The clonotype comes from a human donor who donated a stem cell graft to a child with acute myeloid leukemia. This sample comprised PBMCs from the stem cell graft donor, obtained from the stem cell graft.

CDR3 sequence: CASSLEGQGAYGYTF. CDR3 coding DNA: TGCGCCAGCAGCTTGGAAGGACAGGGGGCTTACGGCTACACCTTC. The chain has TRBV5-1 and TRBJ1-2; 11 bases map to TRBD1. Germline V CDR1 and CDR2: SGHRS, YFSETQ. V shed 0 bases, J shed 8 bases, and the junction held 6 bases outside the gene matches. The CDR3 is 15 amino acids. Full variable domain (outside the CDR3, taken from reference TRBV5-1 and TRBJ1-2): KAGVTQTPRYLIKTRGQQVTLSCSPISGHRSVSWYQQTPGQGLQFLFEYFSETQRNKGNFPGRFSGRQFSNSRSEMNVSTLELGDSALYLCASSLEGQGAYGYTFGSGTRLTVV.